This record covers a single T cell receptor (beta chain). The table lists this clone with a few counts. No antigen is known for it. No quality values exist for individual bases; no much larger clone is one base distant. No patient had received any treatment before thyroid surgery. Patient clinical samples collected from about 2012 to 2019 were retrospectively analysed using T-cell receptor beta sequencing. The germline V gene supplies CDR1 SQVTM and CDR2 ANQGSEA. V was cut back by 5 bases and J by 5 bases, leaving a gap of 12 bases between them. The CDR3, from cysteine to phenylalanine, totals 12 residues. Of the read, only the CDR3 DNA is kept; its 36 bases are in frame from base 1. The source of the sample is a study of metastatic and nonmetastatic thyroid tumors (dated by TCRdb to about 2020). Turning to the overall study: For patients with malignant and with benign thyroid disease, the researchers compared repertoires between peripheral blood samples and tumor or nodule tissue samples.

Library preparation used PCR. Reads for this sample came from an Illumina HiSeq 4000. High-throughput sequencing was used to profile the TCR beta-chain CDR3 region of each patient. Under the source paper's analysis protocol: A classifier to discriminate distant-metastatic papillary thyroid cancer patients was built from CDR3 differences across clinicopathological groups. The Shannon index was used to assess repertoire diversity, and the Morisita-Horn index was used to assess tumor-blood repertoire similarity. Using fastp trimming at Q25 and MiXCR clonotype assembly, TCRdb reanalyzed the public sequencing data and kept in-frame beta chains. These V and J calls derive from TCRdb rather than the authors' analysis. The sample data list some 33,000 clones, and about 15% of these were observed just once. The ten largest clones capture about 19% of the sample. General study outcomes and caveats: In both blood and tumor samples, TCR beta diversity was reported to be significantly higher in malignant tumors than in benign nodules.

Sequences were obtained from blood. The receptor was derived from a male donor with papillary thyroid cancer or a benign thyroid nodule (not recorded which). Some clones in this sample may be carry-over from other donors' samples. The sequence links TRBV29-1 to TRBJ1-1; a confident D gene designation cannot be given. The CDR3: CSVLVYGTEAFF. The DNA is TGCAGCGTTCTAGTCTACGGGACTGAAGCTTTCTTT.